This TCR beta chain was profiled in a study of spatial heterogeneity in lung cancer. Study summary: Combinations of a unique TCR and a UMI were tallied in raw reads, and on average each appeared more than ten times.

This clonotype showed up many times. V was trimmed by 1 base and J by 10 bases, leaving 13 bases between them. This CDR3 has 13 amino acids. Germline values: CDR1 SGHAT, CDR2 FQNNGV. Regarding time point: sample taken at primary tumor resection. Unsorted whole RNA from tumor, nontumor lung or frozen PBMC underwent sequencing. Via MiXCR, TCRdb re-called the 5' RACE reads, giving one row per CDR3 protein. The sample lists around 74,000 distinct CDR3 sequences, about an eighth occurring once. Sequenced material: PBMCs, taken at surgery. The TCR sequence derives from a male donor with early-stage non-small cell lung cancer. This sequence joins TRBV11-2 and TRBJ1-1, with D unclear. CDR3 amino acids: CASSLVEGQPAFF. CDR3 bases: TGTGCCAGCAGCTTAGTCGAGGGCCAGCCAGCTTTCTTT.